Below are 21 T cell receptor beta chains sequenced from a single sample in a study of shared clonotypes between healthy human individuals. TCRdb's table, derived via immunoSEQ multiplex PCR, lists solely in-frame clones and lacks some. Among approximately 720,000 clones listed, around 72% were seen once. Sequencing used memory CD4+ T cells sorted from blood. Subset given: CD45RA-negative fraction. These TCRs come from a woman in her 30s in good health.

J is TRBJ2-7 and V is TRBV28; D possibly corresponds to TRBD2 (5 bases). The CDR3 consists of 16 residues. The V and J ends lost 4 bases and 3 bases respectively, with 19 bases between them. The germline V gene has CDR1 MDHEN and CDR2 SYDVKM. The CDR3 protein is CASSSPTGKGLYEQYF. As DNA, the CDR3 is TGTGCCAGCAGTTCCCCCACGGGAAAAGGTCTCTACGAGCAGTACTTC. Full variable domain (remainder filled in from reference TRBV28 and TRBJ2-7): DVKVTQSSRYLVKRTGEKVFLECVQDMDHENMFWYRQDPGLGLRLIYFSYDVKMKEKGDIPEGYSVSREKKERFSLILESASTNQTSMYLCASSSPTGKGLYEQYFGPGTRLTVT.

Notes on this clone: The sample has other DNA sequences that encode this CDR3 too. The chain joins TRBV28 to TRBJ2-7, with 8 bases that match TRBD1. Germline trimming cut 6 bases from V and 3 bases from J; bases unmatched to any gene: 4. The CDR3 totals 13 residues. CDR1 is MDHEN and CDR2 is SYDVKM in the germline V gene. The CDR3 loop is CASSSGQGYEQYF. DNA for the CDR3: TGTGCCAGCAGCTCCGGACAGGGCTACGAGCAGTACTTC.

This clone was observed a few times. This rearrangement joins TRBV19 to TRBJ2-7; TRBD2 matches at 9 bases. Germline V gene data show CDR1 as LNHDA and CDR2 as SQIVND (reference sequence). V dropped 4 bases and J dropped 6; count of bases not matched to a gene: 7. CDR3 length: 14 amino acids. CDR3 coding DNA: TGTGCCAGTAGTACCGACGGTAGCGGGGGCGAGCAGTACTTC. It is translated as CASSTDGSGGEQYF.

The CDR3 is CASSDQSAGALEQYF. In nucleotides, the CDR3 is TGTGCCAGCAGCGACCAGAGCGCGGGAGCACTCGAGCAGTACTTC. The V call is TRBV5-4, the J call TRBJ2-7, with 7 bases fitting TRBD2. The CDR3 length is 15 residues. Germline values: CDR1 SGHNT, CDR2 YYREEE (reference sequence). The trim removed 4 bases at V and 6 bases at J, leaving 13 bases unmatched.

The CDR3 region has the DNA TGTGCCAGCAGTGTGACAAGGGCCATGAACACTGAAGCTTTCTTT. Translation gives CASSVTRAMNTEAFF. This chain joins TRBV27 and TRBJ1-1, with D unclear. V gave up 5 bases and J gave up 0 bases, with 13 bases separating them. CDR3 length: 15 amino acids. Germline CDR1 and CDR2: MNHEY and SMNVEV (reference sequence).

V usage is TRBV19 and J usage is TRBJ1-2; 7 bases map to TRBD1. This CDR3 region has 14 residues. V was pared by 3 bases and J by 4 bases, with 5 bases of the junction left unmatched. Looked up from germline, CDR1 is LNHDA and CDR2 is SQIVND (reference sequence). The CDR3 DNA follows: TGTGCCAGTAGTATTGGGACAGTGCGCTATGGCTACACCTTC. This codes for CASSIGTVRYGYTF.

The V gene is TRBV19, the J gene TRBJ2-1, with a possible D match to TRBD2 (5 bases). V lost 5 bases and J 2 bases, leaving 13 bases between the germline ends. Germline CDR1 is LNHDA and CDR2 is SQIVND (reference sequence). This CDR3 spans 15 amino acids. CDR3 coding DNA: TGTGCCAGTAGTGAGGGCAACCAACCCTACAATGAGCAGTTCTTC. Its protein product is CASSEGNQPYNEQFF.

CDR3 sequence reads: CASSVVGQGAIYTF. CDR3 nucleotide sequence: TGTGCCAGCAGCGTAGTGGGACAGGGGGCTATATACACCTTC. The chain is built from TRBV9 and TRBJ1-2; TRBD1 matches 12 bases. This CDR3 is 14 amino acids long. The ends lost 0 bases at V and 11 bases at J; junction bases unmatched: 5. Looked up from germline, CDR1 is SGDLS and CDR2 is YYNGEE.

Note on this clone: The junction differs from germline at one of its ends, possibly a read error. CDR3: CASSQAGPAADEQFF. The CDR3, as DNA: TGTGCCAGCAGTCAAGCCGGGCCGGCCGCGGATGAGCAGTTCTTC. V and J are TRBV6-1 and TRBJ2-1; D call uncertain. The CDR3 is made up of 15 amino acids. The germline gives CDR1 MNHNS, CDR2 SASEGT.

The CDR3 protein is CASSLAGASTDTQYF. CDR3 DNA: TGTGCCAGCAGCTTAGCGGGGGCAAGCACAGATACGCAGTATTTT. J is TRBJ2-3 and V is TRBV7-9; D is perhaps TRBD1 (6 bases). The germline V and J ends were trimmed by 0 bases and 0 bases, with 7 bases remaining between them. CDR1 is SEHNR and CDR2 is FQNEAQ in the germline V gene (reference sequence). CDR3 length: 15 amino acids.

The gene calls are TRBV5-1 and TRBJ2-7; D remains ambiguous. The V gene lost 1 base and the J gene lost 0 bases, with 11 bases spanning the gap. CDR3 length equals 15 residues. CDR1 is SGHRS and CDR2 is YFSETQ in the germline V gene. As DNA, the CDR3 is TGCGCCAGCAGCTTGTCTTCCGTAGCCTCCTACGAGCAGTACTTC. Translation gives CASSLSSVASYEQYF.

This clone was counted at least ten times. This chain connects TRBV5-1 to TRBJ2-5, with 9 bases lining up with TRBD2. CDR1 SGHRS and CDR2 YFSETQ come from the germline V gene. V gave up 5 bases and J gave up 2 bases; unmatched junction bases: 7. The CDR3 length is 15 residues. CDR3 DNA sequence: TGCGCCAGCAGGTTGAGGCTAGCGGGACAAGAGACCCAGTACTTC. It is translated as CASRLRLAGQETQYF.

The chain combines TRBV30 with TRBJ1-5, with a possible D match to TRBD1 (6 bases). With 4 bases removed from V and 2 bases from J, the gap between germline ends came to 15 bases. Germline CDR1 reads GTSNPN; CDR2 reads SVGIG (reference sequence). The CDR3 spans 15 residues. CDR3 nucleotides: TGTGCCTGGAAATCACCACAGGGACGCAATCAGCCCCAGCATTTT. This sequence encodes CAWKSPQGRNQPQHF.

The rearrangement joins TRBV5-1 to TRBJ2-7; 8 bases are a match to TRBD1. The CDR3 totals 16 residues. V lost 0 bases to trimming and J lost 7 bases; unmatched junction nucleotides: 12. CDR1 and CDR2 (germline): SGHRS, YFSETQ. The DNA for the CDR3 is TGCGCCAGCAGCTTGGTTCGCCAGGGGGCAACTGAAGAGCAGTACTTC. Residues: CASSLVRQGATEEQYF.

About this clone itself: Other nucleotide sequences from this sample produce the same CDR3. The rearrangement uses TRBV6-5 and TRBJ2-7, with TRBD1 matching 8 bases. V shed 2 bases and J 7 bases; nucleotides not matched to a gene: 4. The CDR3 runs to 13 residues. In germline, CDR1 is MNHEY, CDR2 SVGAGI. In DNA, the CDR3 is TGTGCCAGCAGTTACCGGACAGGGCGGGAGCAGTACTTC. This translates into CASSYRTGREQYF.

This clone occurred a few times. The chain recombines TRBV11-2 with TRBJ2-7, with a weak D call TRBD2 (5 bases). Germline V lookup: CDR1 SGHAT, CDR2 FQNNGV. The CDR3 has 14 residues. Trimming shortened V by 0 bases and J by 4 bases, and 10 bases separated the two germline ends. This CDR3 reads CASSLDTRRYEQYF. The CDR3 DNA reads TGTGCCAGCAGCTTAGATACCAGGAGGTACGAGCAGTACTTC.

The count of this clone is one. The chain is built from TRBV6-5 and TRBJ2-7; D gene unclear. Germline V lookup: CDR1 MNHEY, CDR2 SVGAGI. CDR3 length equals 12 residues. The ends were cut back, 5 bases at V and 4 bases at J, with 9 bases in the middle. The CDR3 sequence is CASSGVGYEQYF. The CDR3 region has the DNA TGTGCCAGCAGTGGGGTCGGTTACGAGCAGTACTTC.

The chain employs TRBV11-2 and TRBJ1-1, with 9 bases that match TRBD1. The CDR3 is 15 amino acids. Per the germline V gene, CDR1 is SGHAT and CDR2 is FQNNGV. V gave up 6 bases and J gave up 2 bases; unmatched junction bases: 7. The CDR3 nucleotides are TGTGCCAGCAGTTCCCGGGACAGGGCTAACACTGAAGCTTTCTTT. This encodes CASSSRDRANTEAFF.

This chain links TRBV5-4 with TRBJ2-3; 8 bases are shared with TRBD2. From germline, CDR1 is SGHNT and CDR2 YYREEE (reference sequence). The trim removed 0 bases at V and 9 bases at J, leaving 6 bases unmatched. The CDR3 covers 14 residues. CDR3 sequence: CASSLAGGPGTQYF. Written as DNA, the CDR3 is TGTGCCAGCAGCTTGGCGGGAGGGCCAGGGACGCAGTATTTT.

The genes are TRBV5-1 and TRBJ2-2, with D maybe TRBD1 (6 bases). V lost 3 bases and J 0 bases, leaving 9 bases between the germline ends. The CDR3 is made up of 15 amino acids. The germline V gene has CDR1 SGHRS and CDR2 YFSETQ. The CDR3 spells CASSSGTPNTGELFF. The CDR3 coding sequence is TGCGCCAGCAGCTCCGGGACACCGAACACCGGGGAGCTGTTTTTT.

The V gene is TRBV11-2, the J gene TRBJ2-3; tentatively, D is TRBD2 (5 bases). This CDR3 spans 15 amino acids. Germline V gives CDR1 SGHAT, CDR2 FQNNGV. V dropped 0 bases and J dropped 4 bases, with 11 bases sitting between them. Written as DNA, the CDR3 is TGTGCCAGCAGCTTAGATCCGGGAACAGCAGATACGCAGTATTTT. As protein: CASSLDPGTADTQYF.